Listed below are T cell receptor beta chains from one sample, sequenced in a study of T cells after yellow fever vaccination. TCRdb reprocessed the 5' RACE reads with MiXCR, giving one entry per CDR3 protein. Of about 580,000 distinct CDR3 sequences listed, about 17% are singletons. The material sequenced was PBMCs, taken roughly 5 days after the first yellow fever vaccination. These receptors were taken from a man aged 18 to 29 who received the YFV17D yellow fever vaccine. CDR3s include the opening cysteine and the closing phenylalanine or tryptophan. A D gene is named only where the DNA matches it firmly. Size tells how often a clone was seen (once, few, many) or the class of an expanded clone, and some rows leave it out.

size,V,length,J,D,CDR3,DNA
NA,TRBV29-1,11,TRBJ2-1,NA,CSVTAYNEQFF,TGCAGCGTGACAGCGTACAATGAGCAGTTCTTC
NA,TRBV5-1,15,TRBJ1-1,NA,CASSLQVMMNTEAFF,TGCGCCAGCAGCTTGCAGGTAATGATGAACACTGAAGCTTTCTTT
NA,TRBV29-1,13,TRBJ2-1,NA,CSSRWPLYNEQFF,TGCAGCTCCCGCTGGCCGCTCTACAATGAGCAGTTCTTC
NA,TRBV4-3,19,TRBJ2-2,NA,CASSQVTMAGASNTGELFF,TGCGCCAGCAGCCAAGTTACGATGGCGGGGGCATCAAACACCGGGGAGCTGTTTTTT
NA,TRBV5-1,15,TRBJ2-1,TRBD2,CASSYQTSAIHEQFF,TGCGCCAGCAGCTATCAGACTAGCGCTATACATGAGCAGTTCTTC
NA,TRBV4-3,14,TRBJ2-1,NA,CASSQQGGSNEQFF,TGCGCCAGCAGCCAACAGGGGGGGTCGAATGAGCAGTTCTTC
NA,TRBV14,17,TRBJ2-6,NA,CASSQVGPFSGANVLTF,TGTGCCAGCAGCCAAGTCGGGCCATTCTCTGGGGCCAACGTCCTGACTTTC
NA,TRBV7-2,14,TRBJ2-5,TRBD1,CASSQGQGSETQYF,TGCGCCAGCAGCCAAGGACAGGGTTCGGAGACCCAGTACTTC
NA,TRBV5-1,14,TRBJ2-7,NA,CASSLKGHGYEQYF,TGCGCCAGCAGCTTAAAGGGCCACGGCTACGAGCAGTACTTC
many,TRBV29-1,12,TRBJ2-3,TRBD1,CSVEAGGDTQYF,TGCAGCGTTGAGGCAGGGGGTGATACGCAGTATTTT
few,TRBV10-3,14,TRBJ1-4,NA,CAIRAGENGEKLFF,TGTGCCATCAGAGCAGGGGAAAATGGGGAAAAACTGTTTTTT
few,TRBV27,15,TRBJ2-1,TRBD1,CASSSFRGRYNEQFF,TGTGCCAGCAGTTCATTCAGGGGGCGATACAATGAGCAGTTCTTC
NA,TRBV4-1,16,TRBJ1-1,NA,CASSQDAPGQTLEAFF,TGCGCCAGCAGCCAAGACGCGCCGGGGCAGACTCTTGAAGCTTTCTTT
NA,TRBV6-1,17,TRBJ2-4,NA,CASSEVGEAAPKNIQYF,TGTGCCAGCAGTGAAGTCGGGGAGGCAGCCCCCAAAAACATTCAGTACTTC
NA,TRBV21-1,15,TRBJ2-7,NA,CASSAGTGGPHEQYF,TGTGCCAGCAGCGCCGGGACAGGGGGTCCCCACGAGCAGTACTTC
NA,TRBV6-1,15,TRBJ1-5,NA,CASSPGSGGYQPQHF,TGTGCCAGCAGCCCGGGTTCGGGAGGGTATCAGCCCCAGCATTTT
many,TRBV6-1,13,TRBJ2-3,TRBD1,CASRRQGWNTQYF,TGTGCCAGCAGGAGACAGGGGTGGAATACGCAGTATTTT
NA,TRBV5-1,14,TRBJ2-7,NA,CASSPETDLRWQYF,TGCGCCAGCAGCCCTGAGACAGACCTACGATGGCAGTACTTC
few,TRBV9,14,TRBJ1-2,NA,CASSGALEADGYTF,TGTGCCAGCAGCGGGGCCTTAGAGGCCGATGGCTACACCTTC
few,TRBV7-2,13,TRBJ1-2,NA,CASSGAVNYGYTF,TGTGCCAGCAGCGGGGCAGTTAACTATGGCTACACCTTC
NA,TRBV12-3/TRBV12-4,15,TRBJ2-1,TRBD1,CASNEDRGRNSAQFF,TGTGCCAGCAATGAAGACAGGGGACGAAACTCCGCGCAGTTCTTC
NA,TRBV20-1,15,TRBJ2-3,NA,CSASPHWVRTDTQYF,TGCAGTGCTAGTCCCCACTGGGTTCGCACAGATACGCAGTATTTT
NA,TRBV12-3/TRBV12-4,13,TRBJ2-4,NA,CASSPGQANIQYF,TGTGCCAGCAGTCCGGGGCAGGCAAACATTCAGTACTTC
NA,TRBV2,13,TRBJ1-5,NA,CASMGGIGQPQHF,TGTGCCAGCATGGGGGGGATCGGGCAGCCCCAGCATTTT
NA,TRBV5-4,14,TRBJ2-7,TRBD2,CASSFLAGGHEQYF,TGTGCCAGCAGCTTCCTAGCGGGGGGTCACGAGCAGTACTTC
few,TRBV12-3/TRBV12-4,15,TRBJ1-1,NA,CASSHGMDTNTEAFF,TGTGCCAGCAGCCACGGGATGGACACGAACACTGAAGCTTTCTTT
NA,TRBV4-3,14,TRBJ2-3,NA,CASSQEAQTDTQYF,TGCGCCAGCAGCCAAGAAGCGCAGACAGATACGCAGTATTTT
few,TRBV28,16,TRBJ2-3,TRBD1,CASSSPLTGVTDTQYF,TGTGCCAGCAGTTCCCCCTTGACAGGGGTTACAGATACGCAGTATTTT
few,TRBV5-4,16,TRBJ2-2,TRBD1,CASSAGQVGIPGELFF,TGTGCCAGCAGCGCCGGACAGGTGGGAATACCCGGGGAGCTGTTTTTT